This TCR beta chain was found in a study of radiotherapy plus CTLA-4 blockade in lung cancer. The overall study: Objective responses arose in approximately 17% of patients, and approximately 31% experienced disease control. Regarding the study as a whole: Early blood T cell clone dynamics reportedly forecast response best, with interferon-beta. In blood, after radiotherapy plus ipilimumab, tumor-derived TCR clones expanded.

Germline V gives CDR1 MGHRA, CDR2 YSYEKL. The CDR3 sequence is 14 residues long. Trimming cost V 0 bases and J 7 bases, with 13 bases left between them. This clone was recorded a few times. Its target is not known. Each patient with chemo-refractory metastatic non-small-cell lung cancer was treated with focal radiation plus CTLA-4 blockade using ipilimumab. The protocol was immunoSEQ multiplex PCR, while the TCRdb copy is restricted to in-frame clones and leaves out a portion. The sample shows about 88,000 clones, approximately 75% of them seen only once. J is TRBJ2-7 and V is TRBV4-1; D is undetermined. This receptor was obtained from a human donor with non-small cell lung cancer that progressed on radiotherapy plus ipilimumab. This material consisted of peripheral blood, taken from a patient treated with radiotherapy plus ipilimumab. The CDR3 here is CASSQEAPSREQYF. In DNA form, the CDR3 reads TGCGCCAGCAGCCAAGAAGCTCCCTCTAGGGAGCAGTACTTC.